The clone carrying this TCR beta chain was seen repeatedly, ten times or more. Its antigen is currently unknown. The data were taken from a study of T cells in Graves' hyperthyroidism and ophthalmopathy. Findings and limits, study-wide: Progression to ophthalmopathy was predicted a median of 6.5 months early.

Amplification of TCR beta CDR3 regions was performed using RNA transcripts as template. Researchers ran a first-round RT-PCR on the TCR CDR3 using the HTBI primer set. TCRdb independently ran MiXCR on the multiplex PCR reads; one entry per CDR3 protein. Counted here are 460,000 or so distinct CDR3 sequences, under 15% occurring once; the ten biggest clones make up over 15%. Sequenced: blood. The clonotype originates from a young woman with Graves' hyperthyroidism.

The CDR3 DNA sequence: TGCAGTGCTAGCGGGAGCTCCTACGAGCAGTACTTC. It is translated as CSASGSSYEQYF. The chain uses TRBV20-1 and TRBJ2-7; TRBD2 is a possible D gene (6 bases). CDR1 is DFQATT, CDR2 SNEGSKA, per germline (reference sequence). Trimming pared 3 bases from V and 0 bases from J, leaving 6 bases between. This CDR3 comprises 12 residues.